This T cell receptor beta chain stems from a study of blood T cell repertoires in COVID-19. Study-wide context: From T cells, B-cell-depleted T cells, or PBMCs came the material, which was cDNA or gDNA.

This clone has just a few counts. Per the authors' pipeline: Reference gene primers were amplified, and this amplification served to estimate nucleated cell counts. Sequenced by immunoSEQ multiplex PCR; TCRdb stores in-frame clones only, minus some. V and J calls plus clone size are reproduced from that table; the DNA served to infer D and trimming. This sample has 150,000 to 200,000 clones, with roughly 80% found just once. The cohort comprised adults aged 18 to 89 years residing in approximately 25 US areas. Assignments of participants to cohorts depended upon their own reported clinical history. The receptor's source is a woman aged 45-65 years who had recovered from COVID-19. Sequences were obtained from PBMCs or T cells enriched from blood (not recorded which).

CDR3 region: CASSGGAGTNEKLFF. CDR3 DNA: TGTGCCAGCAGTGGAGGTGCCGGAACTAATGAAAAACTGTTTTTT. The chain carries TRBV2 and TRBJ1-4; no definite D call. In germline, CDR1 is SNHLY, CDR2 FYNNEI. V shed 4 bases and J shed 1 base, with 10 bases lying between them. CDR3 length: 15 residues.